What follows are 14 T cell receptor beta chains derived from one specimen sequenced in a study of blood T cells in healthy people across ages. Together with a sample-barcoded 5' primer, a J-beta primer mix was included in a second PCR lasting roughly 6 to 12 cycles. MiXCR, applied by TCRdb to the 5' RACE reads, yields one record per CDR3 protein. The sample lists more than 1 million distinct CDR3 sequences; roughly 45% were seen once. The sequencing input was blood. The receptors come from a woman aged 60-75 years in good health.

The chain joins TRBV6-5 to TRBJ2-1; 11 nucleotides line up with TRBD2. The CDR3 is made up of 16 amino acids. The germline CDR1 and CDR2 sequences are MNHEY and SVGAGI. V trimming: 2 bases; J trimming: 11 bases; junction bases outside the gene matches: 11. CDR3 nucleotides: TGTGCCAGCAGTTACGGGGGGACTAGCGGAAGACATAAGCAGTTCTTC. Translation: CASSYGGTSGRHKQFF.

The V call is TRBV14, the J call TRBJ2-2, with D uncertain. The CDR3 length is 16 residues. Germline CDR1 and CDR2: SGHDN and FVKESK. V was shortened by 0 bases and J by 4 bases, with 12 bases between the two germline ends. The chain's CDR3 is CASSQDVVRATGELFF. CDR3 DNA sequence: TGTGCCAGCAGCCAAGATGTTGTTCGGGCCACCGGGGAGCTGTTTTTT.

This clonotype has only a few counts. The chain employs TRBV7-2 and TRBJ2-3; TRBD2 matches 8 bases. CDR1 and CDR2 (germline): SGHTA, FQGNSA. This CDR3 is built from 14 residues. The J segment lost 4 bases and the V segment lost 3 bases, leaving 3 bases of the junction unmatched. The CDR3 loop reads CASSFRGGADTQYF. As DNA, the CDR3 is TGTGCCAGCAGCTTTCGGGGGGGGGCAGATACGCAGTATTTT. The variable domain in full, with the rest retrieved from reference TRBV7-2 and TRBJ2-3, is GAGVSQSPSNKVTEKGKDVELRCDPISGHTALYWYRQSLGQGLEFLIYFQGNSAPDKSGLPSDRFSAERTGGSVSTLTIQRTQQEDSAVYLCASSFRGGADTQYFGPGTRLTVL.

Ten or more counts support this clonotype. The chain has TRBV29-1 and TRBJ2-7; the match to TRBD1 covers 8 bases. CDR3 length equals 13 residues. From germline, CDR1 is SQVTM and CDR2 ANQGSEA. V lost 7 bases and J lost 9; bases outside the gene matches: 14. The CDR3 DNA sequence: TGCAGCGGTACCGGGACAGGAACGGCCGGGCAGTACTTC. Its protein product is CSGTGTGTAGQYF.

This clonotype showed up just a few times. This chain uses TRBV7-8 with TRBJ2-1; the match to TRBD2 covers 12 bases. Germline-derived CDR1 and CDR2 are SGHVS and FQNEAQ. This CDR3 spans 15 amino acids. The V segment lost 4 bases and the J segment 8 bases; nucleotides outside the gene matches: 6. The CDR3 bases are TGTGCCAGCAGCTCGACTAGCGGGAGTAGTGATGAGCAGTTCTTC. It specifies CASSSTSGSSDEQFF.

Only a few counts were recorded for this clonotype. The chain is built from TRBV20-1 and TRBJ2-3; 10 bases are a match to TRBD2. V was clipped by 6 bases and J by 8 bases; unmatched bases: 11. Germline CDR1 is DFQATT and CDR2 is SNEGSKA (reference sequence). The CDR3 has 14 residues. This CDR3 reads CSASALAGEGTQYF. The CDR3 nucleotides read TGCAGTGCCTCAGCGCTAGCGGGAGAGGGTACGCAGTATTTT.

The chain uses TRBV9 and TRBJ1-2, with D possibly matching TRBD1 (5 bases). There are 15 residues in the CDR3. Germline CDR1 SGDLS, CDR2 YYNGEE. V was shortened by 0 bases and J by 4 bases, with 13 bases between the two germline ends. The CDR3 DNA reads TGTGCCAGCAGCGTAGGTACTGGGGCCCGCTATGGCTACACCTTC. Residues: CASSVGTGARYGYTF.

This rearrangement joins TRBV4-1 to TRBJ2-7; 9 positions match TRBD2. TRBJ2-4 matches the DNA end more closely, so the J call is doubtful. Germline CDR1 and CDR2: MGHRA and YSYEKL. The CDR3 is 15 residues long. DNA for the CDR3: TGCGCCAGCAGCCAAGTCGAGACTAGCGGCACCATTCAGTACTTC. Its protein product is CASSQVETSGTIQYF.

This rearrangement joins TRBV12-3 or TRBV12-4 to TRBJ2-4, with a tentative D call TRBD1 (5 bases). CDR3 length equals 14 residues. V dropped 3 bases and J dropped 7 bases, with 13 bases sitting between them. The CDR3 region is CASSLGPGHNIQYF. Here the CDR3 DNA reads TGTGCCAGCAGTTTGGGGCCAGGCCATAACATTCAGTACTTC.

This sequence joins TRBV5-4 and TRBJ2-1; 9 bases line up with TRBD1. With 0 bases clipped from V and 6 bases from J, the junction kept 10 bases outside the gene matches. The germline gives CDR1 SGHNT, CDR2 YYREEE (reference sequence). CDR3 length: 17 amino acids. CDR3 region: CASSLETGGVIGNEQFF. The CDR3 DNA follows: TGTGCCAGCAGCTTGGAGACAGGGGGGGTAATCGGCAATGAGCAGTTCTTC.

This clonotype has a handful of counts. V usage is TRBV6-1 and J usage is TRBJ2-7, with TRBD2 matching over 8 bases. The CDR3 runs 12 residues. The J segment lost 9 bases and the V segment lost 5 bases, leaving 6 bases of the junction unmatched. Germline-derived CDR1 and CDR2 are MNHNS and SASEGT. The CDR3 region has the DNA TGTGCCAGCAGTTCCCCCAGCGGGGGGCAGTACTTC. Translation gives CASSSPSGGQYF.

This clonotype was observed a handful of times. The gene calls are TRBV7-3 and TRBJ2-1; 7 bases match TRBD2. The trim removed 9 bases at V and 9 bases at J, leaving 14 bases unmatched. The CDR3 has 14 residues. The germline V gene encodes CDR1 SGHTA and CDR2 FQGTGA. The CDR3 DNA follows: TGTGCCAGGAAGCGGAGGGGAGGGTTCGGTGAGCAGTTCTTC. Amino acid sequence: CARKRRGGFGEQFF.

This sequence joins TRBV12-3 or TRBV12-4 and TRBJ2-7; the D is unclear. Trimming stripped 5 bases from V and 3 bases from J, with 11 bases between. CDR3 length: 13 residues. The chain's CDR3 is CASSEDPGYEQYF. DNA of the CDR3: TGTGCCAGCAGTGAGGACCCCGGCTACGAGCAGTACTTC.

J is TRBJ2-1 and V is TRBV14, with TRBD2 as a possible D gene (5 bases). The V end was cut by 4 bases, the J end by 6 bases, with 13 bases between. Germline CDR1 is SGHDN and CDR2 is FVKESK. CDR3 size: 14 residues. CDR3 DNA sequence: TGTGCCAGCAGCCCCCTAGGGAGTGCCAATGAGCAGTTCTTC. Translation gives CASSPLGSANEQFF.